This T cell receptor beta chain was documented in a study of CXCR3-negative and CXCR3-positive naive CD8 T cells. Regarding the study as a whole: A higher hydrophobicity marked the TRB CDR3s of CXCR3-positive naive cells versus CXCR3-negative naive cells.

The CDR3 has 15 residues. Germline CDR1 is GTSNPN and CDR2 is SVGIG (reference sequence). In regard to this clonotype: The antigen is undetermined.

Via 5' RACE with UMI labels, TRB cDNA libraries were prepared. Reprocessing the 5' RACE reads, TCRdb reports a single entry for every CDR3 protein and omits DNA. The sample table includes around 140,000 distinct CDR3 sequences. Specimen: naive CXCR3- CD8+ T cells from blood. Subset noted: CD45RO-CCR7+CD27+CD95- naive CD8+ T cells lacking CXCR3 (TNR3-). This clonotype was obtained from a human donor in good health. Some clones in this sample may be carry-over from other donors' samples. The chain employs TRBV30 and TRBJ2-1; absent DNA, TCRdb's TRBD1 call cannot be checked. CDR3 residues: CAWSPVTASYNEQFF.